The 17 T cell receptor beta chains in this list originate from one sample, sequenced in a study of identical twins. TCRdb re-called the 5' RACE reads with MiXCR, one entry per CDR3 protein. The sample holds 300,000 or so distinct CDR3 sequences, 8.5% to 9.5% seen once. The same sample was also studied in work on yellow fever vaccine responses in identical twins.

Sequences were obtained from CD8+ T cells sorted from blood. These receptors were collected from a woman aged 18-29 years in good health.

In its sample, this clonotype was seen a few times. The CDR3 protein is CSVEWRGVVYNEQFF. In DNA form, the CDR3 reads TGCAGCGTTGAATGGCGGGGGGTCGTATACAATGAGCAGTTCTTC. V and J are TRBV29-1 and TRBJ2-1; 8 bases are a match to TRBD2. V shed 2 bases, J shed 4 bases, and the junction held 7 bases outside the gene matches. The CDR3 consists of 15 residues. Germline CDR1 SQVTM, CDR2 ANQGSEA.

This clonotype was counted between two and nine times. The CDR3 DNA sequence: TGTGCCAGCTCCCCCGCAGGTGACACCTACGAGCAGTACTTC. Translation gives CASSPAGDTYEQYF. The chain uses TRBV18 and TRBJ2-7; D call uncertain. The V end was cut by 6 bases, the J end by 2 bases, with 14 bases between. The germline gives CDR1 KGHSH, CDR2 LQKENI. The CDR3 sequence is 14 residues long.

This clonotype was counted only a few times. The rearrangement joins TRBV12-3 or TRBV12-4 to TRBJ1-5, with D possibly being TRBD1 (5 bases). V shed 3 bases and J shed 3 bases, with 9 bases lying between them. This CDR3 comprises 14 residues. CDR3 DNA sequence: TGTGCCAGCAGTTTTGGGGACTACAATCAGCCCCAGCATTTT. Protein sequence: CASSFGDYNQPQHF.

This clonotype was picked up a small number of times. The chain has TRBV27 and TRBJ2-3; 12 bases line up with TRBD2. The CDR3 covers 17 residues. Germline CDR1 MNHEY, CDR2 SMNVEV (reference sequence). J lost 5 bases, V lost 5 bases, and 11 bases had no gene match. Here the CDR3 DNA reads TGTGCCAGCAGTCGACTAGCGGGGGCCTGGTTGGAAGATACGCAGTATTTT. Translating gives CASSRLAGAWLEDTQYF.

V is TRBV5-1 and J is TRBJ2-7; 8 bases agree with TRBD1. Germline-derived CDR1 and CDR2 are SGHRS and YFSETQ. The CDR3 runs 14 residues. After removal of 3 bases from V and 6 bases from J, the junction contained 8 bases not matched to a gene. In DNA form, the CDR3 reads TGCGCCAGCAGCTGGACCGACAGGGGAGGCGAGCAGTACTTC. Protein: CASSWTDRGGEQYF.

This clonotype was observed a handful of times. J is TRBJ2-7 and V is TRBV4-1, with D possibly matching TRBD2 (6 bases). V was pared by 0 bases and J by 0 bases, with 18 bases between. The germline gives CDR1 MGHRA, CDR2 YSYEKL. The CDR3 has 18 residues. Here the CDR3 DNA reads TGCGCCAGCAGCCAAGAGGGGGGTCCAGGTGTATCCTCCTACGAGCAGTACTTC. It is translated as CASSQEGGPGVSSYEQYF.

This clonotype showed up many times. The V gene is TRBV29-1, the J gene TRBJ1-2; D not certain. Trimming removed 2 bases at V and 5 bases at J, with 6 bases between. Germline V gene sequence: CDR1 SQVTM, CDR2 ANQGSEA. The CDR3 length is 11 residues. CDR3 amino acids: CSVESVYGYTF. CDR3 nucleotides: TGCAGCGTTGAATCGGTGTATGGCTACACCTTC.

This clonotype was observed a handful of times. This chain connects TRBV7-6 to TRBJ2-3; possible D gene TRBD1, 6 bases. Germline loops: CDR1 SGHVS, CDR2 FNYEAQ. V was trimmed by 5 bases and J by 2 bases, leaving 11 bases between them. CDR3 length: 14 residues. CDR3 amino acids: CASSQRTATDTQYF. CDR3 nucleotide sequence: TGTGCCAGCAGCCAAAGGACAGCCACAGATACGCAGTATTTT.

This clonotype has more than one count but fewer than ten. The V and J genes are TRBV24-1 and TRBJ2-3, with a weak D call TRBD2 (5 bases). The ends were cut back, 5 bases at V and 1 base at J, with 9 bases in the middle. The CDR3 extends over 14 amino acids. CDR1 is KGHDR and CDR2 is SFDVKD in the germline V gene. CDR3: CATSVRVGTDTQYF. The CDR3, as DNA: TGTGCCACCAGTGTGCGGGTTGGCACAGATACGCAGTATTTT.

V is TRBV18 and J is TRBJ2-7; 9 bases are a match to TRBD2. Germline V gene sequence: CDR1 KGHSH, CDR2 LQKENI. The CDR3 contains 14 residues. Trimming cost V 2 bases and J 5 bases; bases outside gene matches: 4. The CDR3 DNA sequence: TGTGCCAGCTCACCAGAGGCGGGGGGGCACGAGCAGTACTTC. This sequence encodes CASSPEAGGHEQYF.

CDR3 sequence: CASDTPGLGSTNEQFF. CDR3 DNA: TGTGCCAGCGATACTCCGGGACTAGGCTCGACCAATGAGCAGTTCTTC. V is TRBV2 and J is TRBJ2-1; 8 bases are shared with TRBD2. The CDR3 is 16 residues long. After removal of 8 bases from V and 6 bases from J, the junction contained 15 bases not matched to a gene. CDR1 SNHLY and CDR2 FYNNEI come from the germline V gene.

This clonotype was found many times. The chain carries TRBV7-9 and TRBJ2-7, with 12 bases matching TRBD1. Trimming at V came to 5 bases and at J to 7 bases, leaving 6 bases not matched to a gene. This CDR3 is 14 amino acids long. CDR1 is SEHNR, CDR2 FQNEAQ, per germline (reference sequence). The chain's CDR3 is CASSPRDRGQEQYF. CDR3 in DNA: TGTGCCAGCAGCCCTCGGGACAGGGGGCAAGAGCAGTACTTC.

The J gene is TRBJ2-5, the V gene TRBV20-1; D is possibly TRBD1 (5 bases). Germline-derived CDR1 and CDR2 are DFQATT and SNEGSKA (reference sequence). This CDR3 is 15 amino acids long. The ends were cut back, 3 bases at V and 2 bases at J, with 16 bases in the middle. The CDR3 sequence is CSARISVGRQETQYF. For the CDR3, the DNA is TGCAGTGCTAGGATTTCGGTGGGGCGACAAGAGACCCAGTACTTC.

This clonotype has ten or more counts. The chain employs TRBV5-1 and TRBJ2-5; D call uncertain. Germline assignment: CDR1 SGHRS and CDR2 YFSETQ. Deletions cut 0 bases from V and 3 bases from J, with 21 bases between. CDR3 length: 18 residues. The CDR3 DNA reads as TGCGCCAGCAGCTTGGGCGGAACTCCGTACCAACGAGAAGAGACCCAGTACTTC. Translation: CASSLGGTPYQREETQYF.

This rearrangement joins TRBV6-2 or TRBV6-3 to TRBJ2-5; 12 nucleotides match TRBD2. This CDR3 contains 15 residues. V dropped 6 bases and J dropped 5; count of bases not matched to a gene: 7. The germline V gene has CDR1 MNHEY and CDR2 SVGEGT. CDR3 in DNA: TGTGCCAGCAGGGCTAGCGGGGGGGTTCCGGAGACCCAGTACTTC. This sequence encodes CASRASGGVPETQYF.

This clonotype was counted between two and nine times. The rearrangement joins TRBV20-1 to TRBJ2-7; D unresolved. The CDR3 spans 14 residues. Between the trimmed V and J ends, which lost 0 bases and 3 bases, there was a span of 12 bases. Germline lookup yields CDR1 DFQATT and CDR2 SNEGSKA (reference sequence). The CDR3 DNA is TGCAGTGCTAGAGATCTGGATCAATTCTACGAGCAGTACTTC. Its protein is CSARDLDQFYEQYF.

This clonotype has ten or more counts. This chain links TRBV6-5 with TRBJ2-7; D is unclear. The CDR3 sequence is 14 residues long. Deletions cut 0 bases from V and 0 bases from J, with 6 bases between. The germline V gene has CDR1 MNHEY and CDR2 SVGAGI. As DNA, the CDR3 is TGTGCCAGCAGTTACTCGACGGACTCCTACGAGCAGTACTTC. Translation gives CASSYSTDSYEQYF.